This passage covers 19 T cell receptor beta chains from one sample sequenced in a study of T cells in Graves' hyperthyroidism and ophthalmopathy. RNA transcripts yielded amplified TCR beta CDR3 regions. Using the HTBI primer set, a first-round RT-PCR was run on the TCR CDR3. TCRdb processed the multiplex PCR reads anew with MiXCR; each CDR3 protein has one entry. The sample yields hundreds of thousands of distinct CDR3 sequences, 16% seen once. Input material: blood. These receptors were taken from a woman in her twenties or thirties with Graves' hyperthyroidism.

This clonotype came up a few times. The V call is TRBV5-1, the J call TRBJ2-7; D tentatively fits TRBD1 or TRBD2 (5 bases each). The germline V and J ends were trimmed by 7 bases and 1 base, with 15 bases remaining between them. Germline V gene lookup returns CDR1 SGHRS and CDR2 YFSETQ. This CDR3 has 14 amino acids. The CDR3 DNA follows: TGCGCCAGCGGTCCAGGGAGTCCGTCCTACGAGCAGTACTTC. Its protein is CASGPGSPSYEQYF.

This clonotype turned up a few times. The CDR3 DNA reads as TGTGCCAGCAGCTTAGAGGGCAGTCAGTTCTTC. Residues: CASSLEGSQFF. The rearrangement links TRBV7-8 to TRBJ2-1; D unclear. There are 11 residues in the CDR3. Germline V CDR1 and CDR2: SGHVS, FQNEAQ. Trimming pared 1 base from V and 13 bases from J, leaving 8 bases between.

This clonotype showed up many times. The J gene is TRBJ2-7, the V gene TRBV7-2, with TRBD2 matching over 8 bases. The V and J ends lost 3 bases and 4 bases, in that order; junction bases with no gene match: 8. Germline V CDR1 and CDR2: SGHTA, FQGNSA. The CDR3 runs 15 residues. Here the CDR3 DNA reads TGTGCCAGCAGCTTTATGGGAGCGGGGGTTTACGAGCAGTACTTC. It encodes CASSFMGAGVYEQYF.

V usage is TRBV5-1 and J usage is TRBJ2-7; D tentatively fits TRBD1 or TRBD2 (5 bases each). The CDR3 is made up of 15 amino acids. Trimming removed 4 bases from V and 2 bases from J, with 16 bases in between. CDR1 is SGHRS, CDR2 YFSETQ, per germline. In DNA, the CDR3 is TGCGCCAGCAGCAAAGGGACCCAAAACCCCTACGAGCAGTACTTC. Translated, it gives CASSKGTQNPYEQYF.

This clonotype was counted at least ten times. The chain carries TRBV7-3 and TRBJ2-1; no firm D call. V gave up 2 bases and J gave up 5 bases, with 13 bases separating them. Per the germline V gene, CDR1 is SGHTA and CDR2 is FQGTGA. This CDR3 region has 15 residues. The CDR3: CASSLFANWNNEQFF. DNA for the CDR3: TGTGCCAGCAGCTTATTCGCGAATTGGAACAATGAGCAGTTCTTC. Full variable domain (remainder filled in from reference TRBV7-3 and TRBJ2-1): GAGVSQTPSNKVTEKGKYVELRCDPISGHTALYWYRQSLGQGPEFLIYFQGTGAADDSGLPNDRFFAVRPEGSVSTLKIQRTERGDSAVYLCASSLFANWNNEQFFGPGTRLTVL.

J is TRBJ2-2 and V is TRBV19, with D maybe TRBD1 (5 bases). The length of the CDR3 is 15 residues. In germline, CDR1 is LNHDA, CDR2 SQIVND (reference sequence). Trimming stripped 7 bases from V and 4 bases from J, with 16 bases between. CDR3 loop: CASKSIQGLTGELFF. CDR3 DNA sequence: TGTGCCAGTAAGAGTATTCAGGGCCTCACCGGGGAGCTGTTTTTT.

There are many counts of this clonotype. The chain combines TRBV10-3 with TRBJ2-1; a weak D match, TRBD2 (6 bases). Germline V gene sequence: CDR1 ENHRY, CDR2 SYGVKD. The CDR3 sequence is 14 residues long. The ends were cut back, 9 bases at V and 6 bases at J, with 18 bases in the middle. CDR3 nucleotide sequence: TGTGCCATACGTCCGGTAGCGGAGTCCAATGAGCAGTTCTTC. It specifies CAIRPVAESNEQFF.

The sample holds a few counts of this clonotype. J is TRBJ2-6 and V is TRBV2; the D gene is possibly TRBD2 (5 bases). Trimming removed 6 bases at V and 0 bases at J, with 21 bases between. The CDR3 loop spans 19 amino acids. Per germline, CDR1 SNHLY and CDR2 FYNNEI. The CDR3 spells CASRPSQIQRDSGANVLTF. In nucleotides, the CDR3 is TGTGCCAGCAGACCCTCCCAAATCCAACGGGACTCTGGGGCCAACGTCCTGACTTTC. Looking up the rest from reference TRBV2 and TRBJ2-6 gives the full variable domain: EPEVTQTPSHQVTQMGQEVILRCVPISNHLYFYWYRQILGQKVEFLVSFYNNEISEKSEIFDDQFSVERPDGSNFTLKIRSTKLEDSAMYFCASRPSQIQRDSGANVLTFGAGSRLTVL.

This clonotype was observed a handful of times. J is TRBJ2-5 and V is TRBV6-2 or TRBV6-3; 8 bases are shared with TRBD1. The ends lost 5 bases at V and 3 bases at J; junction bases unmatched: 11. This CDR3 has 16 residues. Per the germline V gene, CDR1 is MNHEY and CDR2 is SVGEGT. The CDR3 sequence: CASSGRGPDEEETQYF. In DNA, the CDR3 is TGTGCCAGCAGTGGCAGGGGGCCGGACGAAGAAGAGACCCAGTACTTC.

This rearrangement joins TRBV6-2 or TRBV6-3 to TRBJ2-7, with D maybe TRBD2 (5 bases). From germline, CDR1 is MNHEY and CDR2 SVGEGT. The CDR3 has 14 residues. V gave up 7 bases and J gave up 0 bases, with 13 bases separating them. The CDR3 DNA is TGTGCCAGCAAAGATAGCGCACTCTCCTACGAGCAGTACTTC. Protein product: CASKDSALSYEQYF.

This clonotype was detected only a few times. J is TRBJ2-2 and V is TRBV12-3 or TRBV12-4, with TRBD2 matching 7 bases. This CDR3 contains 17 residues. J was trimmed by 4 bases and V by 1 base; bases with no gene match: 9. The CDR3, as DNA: TGTGCCAGCAGTTTAGGCTTTGCGGGAGCTCTCACCGGGGAGCTGTTTTTT. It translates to CASSLGFAGALTGELFF.

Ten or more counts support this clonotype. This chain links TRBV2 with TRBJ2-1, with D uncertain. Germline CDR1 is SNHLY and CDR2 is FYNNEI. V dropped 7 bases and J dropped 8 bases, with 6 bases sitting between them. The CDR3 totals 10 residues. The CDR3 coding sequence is TGTGCCAGCACCGCGTATGAGCAGTTCTTC. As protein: CASTAYEQFF.

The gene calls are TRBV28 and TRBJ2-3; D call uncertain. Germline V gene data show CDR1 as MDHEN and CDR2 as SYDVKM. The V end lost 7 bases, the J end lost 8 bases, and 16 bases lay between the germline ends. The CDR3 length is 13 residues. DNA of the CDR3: TGTGCCAGCAACAAGCTTTACTTAAGTACGCAGTATTTT. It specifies CASNKLYLSTQYF.

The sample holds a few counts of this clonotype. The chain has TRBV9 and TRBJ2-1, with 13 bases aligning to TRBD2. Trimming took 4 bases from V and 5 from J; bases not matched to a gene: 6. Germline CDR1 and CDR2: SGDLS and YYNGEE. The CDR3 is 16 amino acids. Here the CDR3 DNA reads TGTGCCAGCAGCTTCCGGACTAGCGGGAGTCACAATGAGCAGTTCTTC. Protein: CASSFRTSGSHNEQFF.

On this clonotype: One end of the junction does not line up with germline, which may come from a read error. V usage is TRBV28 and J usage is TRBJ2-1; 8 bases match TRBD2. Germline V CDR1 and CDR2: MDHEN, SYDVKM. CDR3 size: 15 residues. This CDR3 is CVSSVQREPRGEQFF. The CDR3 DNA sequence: TGTGTCAGCAGCGTTCAGCGGGAGCCTCGGGGTGAGCAGTTCTTC.

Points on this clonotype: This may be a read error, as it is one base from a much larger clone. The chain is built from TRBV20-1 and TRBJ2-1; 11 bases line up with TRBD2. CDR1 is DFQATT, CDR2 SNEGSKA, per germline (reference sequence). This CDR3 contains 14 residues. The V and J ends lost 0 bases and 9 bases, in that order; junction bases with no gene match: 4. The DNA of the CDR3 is TGCAGTGCTAGAGATACTAGCGGGAGCAGTGAGCAGTTCTTC. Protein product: CSARDTSGSSEQFF.

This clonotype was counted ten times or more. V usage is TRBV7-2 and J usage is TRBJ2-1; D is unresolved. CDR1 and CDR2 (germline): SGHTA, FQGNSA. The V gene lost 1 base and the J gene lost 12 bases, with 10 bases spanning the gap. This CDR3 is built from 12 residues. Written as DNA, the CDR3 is TGTGCCAGCAGCTTAGGTTCTGTGGGGCAGTTCTTC. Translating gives CASSLGSVGQFF.

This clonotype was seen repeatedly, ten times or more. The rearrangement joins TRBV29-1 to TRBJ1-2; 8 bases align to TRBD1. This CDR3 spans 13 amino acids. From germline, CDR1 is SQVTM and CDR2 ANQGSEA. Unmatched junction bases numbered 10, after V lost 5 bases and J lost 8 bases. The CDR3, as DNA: TGCAGCGTTACGCCGGGACAGGAGTACGGCTACACCTTC. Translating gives CSVTPGQEYGYTF.

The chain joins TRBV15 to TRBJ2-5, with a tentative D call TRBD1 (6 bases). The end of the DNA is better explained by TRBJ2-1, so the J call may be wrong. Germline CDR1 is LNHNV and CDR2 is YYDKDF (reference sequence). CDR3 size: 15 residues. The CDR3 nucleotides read TGTGCCACCAGCAGAGAGTCGGCAGGGGAAGAGACCCAGTTCTTC. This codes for CATSRESAGEETQFF.